This T cell receptor (beta chain) was identified in a study of blood T cell repertoires in COVID-19. The overall study: PBMCs, B-cell-depleted T cells, or T cells were the source of the cDNA or gDNA that made up the material.

Sequencing was performed with immunoSEQ multiplex PCR; in TCRdb, only in-frame clones are kept and a portion is missing. The table lists 150,000 to 200,000 clones, 65% to 85% of them singletons, with roughly 13% in the top ten. The material sequenced was peripheral blood. The clonotype comes from a woman over 75 with acute or convalescent COVID-19.

As DNA, the CDR3 is TGTGCCAGCGGCCGCGGGGGGCGCCCTCCCGGGGAGCTGTTTTTT. Translated, it gives CASGRGGRPPGELFF. The rearrangement uses TRBV6-6 and TRBJ2-2; 8 bases align to TRBD2. The CDR3 contains 15 residues. With V trimmed by 8 bases and J by 6 bases, 11 bases remained unmatched. Per germline, CDR1 MNHNY and CDR2 SVGAGI (reference sequence).